Following are 27 T cell receptor beta chains from one sample sequenced in a study of shared clonotypes between healthy human individuals. Clones were sequenced by immunoSEQ multiplex PCR, and TCRdb holds only the in-frame ones, with some missing. The table lists 1,100,000 or so clones, about 80% of them singletons. What was sequenced was memory CD4+ T cells from PBMCs. As to subset: CD45RA-negative fraction. These receptors all stem from a man younger than 30 in good health. Some clones in this sample may be carry-over from other donors' samples.

The J gene is TRBJ1-1, the V gene TRBV11-2; perhaps TRBD1 as D (5 bases). CDR3 length: 15 amino acids. CDR1 and CDR2 from the germline V gene are SGHAT and FQNNGV. Trimming pared 5 bases from V and 4 bases from J, leaving 17 bases between. The CDR3 region has the DNA TGTGCCAGCAGCCCATGGGAGGGGAGAGGCACTGAAGCTTTCTTT. Residues: CASSPWEGRGTEAFF.

J is TRBJ2-3 and V is TRBV5-8; a possible D gene is TRBD2 (6 bases). There are 14 residues in the CDR3. Trimming left V 6 bases short and J 3 bases short, with 14 bases between. The germline gives CDR1 SGHTS, CDR2 YDEGEE. The CDR3 region is CASTRGYFTDTQYF. The CDR3, as DNA: TGTGCCAGCACCCGGGGGTATTTTACAGATACGCAGTATTTT. The variable domain in full, completed from reference TRBV5-8 and TRBJ2-3, reads EAGVTQSPTHLIKTRGQQATLRCSPISGHTSVYWYQQALGLGLQFLLWYDEGEERNRGNFPPRFSGRQFPNYSSELNVNALELEDSALYLCASTRGYFTDTQYFGPGTRLTVL.

This clone was seen a few times. The chain joins TRBV6-5 to TRBJ1-2; 8 nucleotides align to TRBD1. This CDR3 has 14 residues. Germline CDR1 reads MNHEY; CDR2 reads SVGAGI. The trim removed 2 bases at V and 2 bases at J, leaving 1 base unmatched. The CDR3 DNA reads TGTGCCAGCAGTTACCGGACAGGGAACTATGGCTACACCTTC. It yields the protein CASSYRTGNYGYTF.

The chain has TRBV9 and TRBJ2-3; no reliable D call. The germline CDR1 and CDR2 sequences are SGDLS and YYNGEE. This CDR3 has 15 amino acids. V was cut by 2 bases and J by 0 bases, with 10 bases left in between. The chain's CDR3 is CASSVGGPSTDTQYF. The DNA for the CDR3 is TGTGCCAGCAGCGTTGGCGGCCCGAGCACAGATACGCAGTATTTT.

The chain carries TRBV30 and TRBJ2-2; 7 bases align to TRBD2. Germline CDR1 GTSNPN, CDR2 SVGIG (reference sequence). The J segment lost 4 bases and the V segment lost 2 bases, leaving 7 bases of the junction unmatched. The CDR3 extends over 15 amino acids. CDR3 nucleotide sequence: TGTGCCTGGAGTCCTCAGCGGGGCCCCACCGGGGAGCTGTTTTTT. Translated, it gives CAWSPQRGPTGELFF.

The CDR3 loop reads CASPPYPIPGELFF. CDR3 DNA sequence: TGTGCCAGCCCCCCCTATCCGATTCCCGGGGAGCTGTTTTTT. The J gene is TRBJ2-2, the V gene TRBV5-8, with D uncertain. The CDR3 is 14 residues long. The germline V gene has CDR1 SGHTS and CDR2 YDEGEE. V was clipped by 7 bases and J by 6 bases, with 16 bases between them.

The chain joins TRBV6-6 to TRBJ2-7; D is perhaps TRBD1 (6 bases). Germline lookup yields CDR1 MNHNY and CDR2 SVGAGI (reference sequence). The CDR3 totals 14 residues. Trimming cost V 5 bases and J 5 bases, with 16 bases left between them. DNA for the CDR3: TGTGCCAGCAGTACCCAGGGGTGGGGAAACGAGCAGTACTTC. Its translation: CASSTQGWGNEQYF.

The V and J genes are TRBV27 and TRBJ1-1, with 8 bases that match TRBD1. After removal of 5 bases from V and 5 bases from J, the junction contained 19 bases not matched to a gene. CDR1 MNHEY and CDR2 SMNVEV come from the germline V gene (reference sequence). This CDR3 comprises 18 residues. The CDR3 loop is CASSLIPGQGIVWTEAFF. The CDR3 DNA reads TGTGCCAGCAGTCTTATCCCCGGACAGGGTATCGTCTGGACTGAAGCTTTCTTT.

This clone was seen a few times. The rearrangement joins TRBV28 to TRBJ1-1, with TRBD1 matching 8 bases. Trimming at V came to 7 bases and at J to 1 base, leaving 11 bases not matched to a gene. CDR3 length: 16 amino acids. The germline gives CDR1 MDHEN, CDR2 SYDVKM. The CDR3 DNA follows: TGTGCCAGCACGCAACTGCCCGGGACAGGGAACACTGAAGCTTTCTTT. This sequence encodes CASTQLPGTGNTEAFF. Drawing the rest from reference TRBV28 and TRBJ1-1, the complete variable domain is DVKVTQSSRYLVKRTGEKVFLECVQDMDHENMFWYRQDPGLGLRLIYFSYDVKMKEKGDIPEGYSVSREKKERFSLILESASTNQTSMYLCASTQLPGTGNTEAFFGQGTRLTVV.

The chain carries TRBV4-1 and TRBJ2-1; TRBD2 matches at 8 bases. The V gene end was trimmed by 2 bases and the J gene end by 0 bases; junction bases not matched to a gene: 3. This CDR3 spans 16 amino acids. Germline values: CDR1 MGHRA, CDR2 YSYEKL. CDR3 coding DNA: TGCGCCAGCAGCCAACCGAGCGGGAGCTCCTACAATGAGCAGTTCTTC. Its protein is CASSQPSGSSYNEQFF.

The chain carries TRBV7-3 and TRBJ1-2; D is perhaps TRBD1 (6 bases). V was pared by 5 bases and J by 4 bases, with 14 bases between. The CDR3 loop spans 14 amino acids. The germline V gene encodes CDR1 SGHTA and CDR2 FQGTGA. The CDR3 DNA follows: TGTGCCAGCAGCGTTAACCAGGGGTTCTATGGCTACACCTTC. Its translation is CASSVNQGFYGYTF.

This clone was detected only a few times. This sequence joins TRBV11-2 and TRBJ1-2, with TRBD1 matching 8 bases. V gave up 5 bases and J gave up 2 bases; unmatched junction bases: 7. The germline CDR1 and CDR2 sequences are SGHAT and FQNNGV. The CDR3 totals 15 residues. The CDR3, as DNA: TGTGCCAGCAGCCCCACATGGGACAGGAACTATGGCTACACCTTC. Its protein is CASSPTWDRNYGYTF. Combining the CDR3 with reference TRBV11-2 and TRBJ1-2 gives the whole variable domain EAGVAQSPRYKIIEKRQSVAFWCNPISGHATLYWYQQILGQGPKLLIQFQNNGVVDDSQLPKDRFSAERLKGVDSTLKIQPAKLEDSAVYLCASSPTWDRNYGYTFGSGTRLTVV.

This chain links TRBV14 with TRBJ1-2; 8 bases match TRBD1. The germline gives CDR1 SGHDN, CDR2 FVKESK. The CDR3 runs 16 residues. The ends lost 3 bases at V and 2 bases at J; junction bases unmatched: 8. CDR3 bases: TGTGCCAGCAGCCAGGCAGGGGGCGTCGGAAACTATGGCTACACCTTC. Its protein product is CASSQAGGVGNYGYTF.

V and J are TRBV6-5 and TRBJ2-7; TRBD1 agrees at 9 bases. Per the germline V gene, CDR1 is MNHEY and CDR2 is SVGAGI. The CDR3 is made up of 16 amino acids. After removal of 4 bases from V and 2 bases from J, the junction contained 9 bases not matched to a gene. The CDR3 nucleotides are TGTGCCAGCAGTTTTCGTTGGGACAGGGCCGCCTACGAGCAGTACTTC. This gives the protein CASSFRWDRAAYEQYF.

The chain combines TRBV15 with TRBJ2-1; TRBD1 aligns across 11 bases. Germline V gene lookup returns CDR1 LNHNV and CDR2 YYDKDF (reference sequence). The trim removed 3 bases at V and 0 bases at J, leaving 1 base unmatched. The CDR3 totals 16 residues. In DNA, the CDR3 is TGTGCCACCAGCAGGGGACAGGGGGACTCCTACAATGAGCAGTTCTTC. Protein sequence: CATSRGQGDSYNEQFF.

This clone was detected once. For the CDR3, the DNA is TGCGCCAGCAGCCGTCGACAGGGCGGGGAGCTGTTTTTT. It translates to CASSRRQGGELFF. This rearrangement joins TRBV5-1 to TRBJ2-2, with 7 bases identical to TRBD1. V lost 4 bases, J lost 7 bases, and 4 bases stayed unmatched. The CDR3 totals 13 residues. CDR1 is SGHRS and CDR2 is YFSETQ in the germline V gene.

The gene calls are TRBV2 and TRBJ2-2; D gene uncertain. There are 14 residues in the CDR3. Germline loops: CDR1 SNHLY, CDR2 FYNNEI. Trimming removed 6 bases from V and 4 bases from J, with 12 bases in between. CDR3 sequence: CASRDAEATGELFF. In DNA, the CDR3 is TGTGCCAGCAGGGATGCGGAAGCCACCGGGGAGCTGTTTTTT.

This clone was counted a few times. This chain connects TRBV4-1 to TRBJ1-4, with unresolved D. Looked up from germline, CDR1 is MGHRA and CDR2 is YSYEKL. The CDR3 length is 17 residues. V lost 0 bases to trimming and J lost 4 bases, with 15 bases between them. CDR3 DNA sequence: TGCGCCAGCAGCCAAGATAAGGCCGGACGGTATAATGAAAAACTGTTTTTT. Its protein product is CASSQDKAGRYNEKLFF.

This rearrangement joins TRBV5-1 to TRBJ2-3; TRBD2 aligns across 9 bases. This CDR3 contains 15 residues. With 0 bases clipped from V and 6 bases from J, the junction kept 5 bases outside the gene matches. CDR1 is SGHRS, CDR2 YFSETQ, per germline. CDR3 protein: CASSLDSGRGDTQYF. CDR3 nucleotide sequence: TGCGCCAGCAGCTTGGATAGCGGGAGAGGTGATACGCAGTATTTT.

Worth noting for this clone: Other nucleotide sequences in the sample specify the same CDR3. The chain is built from TRBV7-3 and TRBJ1-1; weak D call: TRBD1 (6 bases). The CDR3 spans 14 residues. The V and J ends lost 5 bases and 1 base respectively, with 11 bases between them. CDR1 and CDR2 from the germline V gene are SGHTA and FQGTGA. The CDR3: CASSAQGTNTEAFF. CDR3 sequence (DNA): TGTGCCAGCAGCGCCCAGGGGACGAACACTGAAGCTTTCTTT.

The genes are TRBV20-1 and TRBJ2-1, with D tentatively TRBD2 (5 bases). The CDR3 extends over 11 amino acids. Trimming shortened V by 0 bases and J by 13 bases, and 10 bases separated the two germline ends. Germline CDR1 is DFQATT and CDR2 is SNEGSKA (reference sequence). The CDR3 sequence: CSARDREPQFF. The CDR3 DNA follows: TGCAGTGCTAGAGATCGGGAACCTCAGTTCTTC.

The chain uses TRBV5-1 and TRBJ2-1; 7 bases line up with TRBD2. Germline V gene data show CDR1 as SGHRS and CDR2 as YFSETQ. The CDR3 sequence is 14 residues long. Trimming cost V 3 bases and J 15 bases; bases outside gene matches: 15. The CDR3 region has the DNA TGCGCCAGCAGCTCTTCCGGGGAGGGACCTTCGCGGTTCTTC. It encodes CASSSSGEGPSRFF.

The chain couples TRBV20-1 to TRBJ2-1; D is ambiguous. The CDR3 is made up of 10 amino acids. The germline gives CDR1 DFQATT, CDR2 SNEGSKA (reference sequence). Trimming stripped 5 bases from V and 6 bases from J, with 5 bases between. The CDR3 bases are TGCAGTGCTGACCGCAATGAGCAGTTCTTC. As protein: CSADRNEQFF.

This clone was found a few times. In DNA, the CDR3 is TGTGCCAGCAGCCCCACCGGGACAGGGGACTACGAGCAGTACTTC. Translating it yields CASSPTGTGDYEQYF. J is TRBJ2-7 and V is TRBV5-4, with 10 nucleotides matching TRBD1. This CDR3 is built from 15 residues. Trimming removed 4 bases from V and 3 bases from J; junction bases left unmatched: 7. Germline V gene sequence: CDR1 SGHNT, CDR2 YYREEE (reference sequence).

The V and J genes are TRBV18 and TRBJ1-1, with 8 bases aligning to TRBD1. The CDR3 is 15 amino acids. V lost 3 bases, J lost 5 bases, and 8 bases stayed unmatched. The germline CDR1 and CDR2 sequences are KGHSH and LQKENI. This chain's CDR3 is CASSPAGQGLTEAFF. CDR3 nucleotides: TGTGCCAGCTCACCCGCCGGACAGGGTCTTACTGAAGCTTTCTTT.

V gene TRBV2 combines with J gene TRBJ1-1; 8 positions agree with TRBD1. The germline V gene has CDR1 SNHLY and CDR2 FYNNEI. The trim removed 5 bases at V and 12 bases at J, leaving 5 bases unmatched. The CDR3 covers 11 residues. The CDR3 DNA reads as TGTGCCAGCAGTTGGGACAGGAGAACTTTCTTT. Translating gives CASSWDRRTFF.

For the CDR3, the DNA is TGTGCCAGCAGCTTAGAGGCAGGGTGGACTAACTATGGCTACACCTTC. Translation: CASSLEAGWTNYGYTF. The chain couples TRBV7-8 to TRBJ1-2; tentative D call: TRBD1 (5 bases). Germline V gene lookup returns CDR1 SGHVS and CDR2 FQNEAQ. The CDR3 is 16 residues long. Trimming removed 1 base from V and 0 bases from J, with 12 bases in between.